What follows are 19 T cell receptor beta chains derived from one specimen sequenced in a study of T cell clonotyping in hematopoietic cell transplantation. Sample time point: recipient sample about 28 days before transplant, after cytoreduction. TCRdb keeps only in-frame clones here, not all; method: immunoSEQ multiplex PCR. The sample yields about 43,000 clones, about 85% seen once. Sequenced material: peripheral blood mononuclear cells, taken before stem cell transplant. These receptors were obtained from a man aged 60-69 years with acute myeloid leukemia. Some clones in this sample may be carry-over from other donors' samples.

This clone was observed a single time. The J gene is TRBJ1-6, the V gene TRBV30; D gene ambiguous. The germline V and J ends were trimmed by 4 bases and 8 bases, with 15 bases remaining between them. Germline V CDR1 and CDR2: GTSNPN, SVGIG (reference sequence). The CDR3 has 14 residues. In DNA form, the CDR3 reads TGTGCCTGGACCCGAGGGAGGTCGGATTCACCCCTCCACTTT. This gives the protein CAWTRGRSDSPLHF.

The rearrangement links TRBV7-9 to TRBJ2-7, with 8 bases that match TRBD1. V was pared by 5 bases and J by 2 bases, with 2 bases of the junction left unmatched. This CDR3 is 13 amino acids long. The germline gives CDR1 SEHNR, CDR2 FQNEAQ (reference sequence). The CDR3 bases are TGTGCCAGCAGCGAGGACAGGGCCTACGAGCAGTACTTC. Protein product: CASSEDRAYEQYF.

This clone was counted a few times. The chain employs TRBV7-3 and TRBJ2-2, with D unresolved. The CDR3 loop spans 13 amino acids. Deletions cut 1 base from V and 4 bases from J, with 4 bases between. CDR1 is SGHTA, CDR2 FQGTGA, per germline. The CDR3: CASSLNPTGELFF. DNA of the CDR3: TGTGCCAGCAGCTTAAACCCCACCGGGGAGCTGTTTTTT. The full variable domain, its missing parts supplied by reference TRBV7-3 and TRBJ2-2, is GAGVSQTPSNKVTEKGKYVELRCDPISGHTALYWYRQSLGQGPEFLIYFQGTGAADDSGLPNDRFFAVRPEGSVSTLKIQRTERGDSAVYLCASSLNPTGELFFGEGSRLTVL.

Details on this clone: This CDR3 is also generated by other DNA sequences in the sample. The genes are TRBV27 and TRBJ2-1; D ambiguous. The CDR3 consists of 13 residues. Per the germline V gene, CDR1 is MNHEY and CDR2 is SMNVEV (reference sequence). V was clipped by 0 bases and J by 10 bases, with 10 bases between them. CDR3 in amino acids: CASSLSLVYEQFF. As DNA, the CDR3 is TGTGCCAGCAGTTTATCCCTCGTGTACGAGCAGTTCTTC.

The rearrangement joins TRBV2 to TRBJ2-7, with TRBD2 matching 8 bases. The CDR3 is 15 amino acids. Germline lookup yields CDR1 SNHLY and CDR2 FYNNEI. The ends lost 5 bases at V and 7 bases at J; junction bases unmatched: 13. Here the CDR3 DNA reads TGTGCCAGCAGTTTTGAGAGCGGGGGTACGGGGGAGCAGTACTTC. This translates into CASSFESGGTGEQYF.

The chain uses TRBV19 and TRBJ2-1; 7 positions agree with TRBD1. J was trimmed by 6 bases and V by 3 bases; bases with no gene match: 5. The CDR3 has 14 residues. The germline gives CDR1 LNHDA, CDR2 SQIVND (reference sequence). The CDR3 coding sequence is TGTGCCAGTAGTATCACGACAGGGTTCAATGAGCAGTTCTTC. Translation: CASSITTGFNEQFF.

The genes are TRBV5-1 and TRBJ2-7; no reliable D call. The V gene's germline CDR1 is SGHRS and CDR2 YFSETQ. The CDR3 sequence is 12 residues long. V was trimmed by 0 bases and J by 3 bases, leaving 4 bases between them. In DNA form, the CDR3 reads TGCGCCAGCAGCTTGGCCAGCTACGAGCAGTACTTC. Translating gives CASSLASYEQYF.

J is TRBJ1-2 and V is TRBV10-3; 7 nucleotides match TRBD1. The germline V gene has CDR1 ENHRY and CDR2 SYGVKD. This CDR3 is 13 amino acids long. Trimming cost V 4 bases and J 8 bases; bases outside gene matches: 7. CDR3 in amino acids: CAISVYRGEGYTF. CDR3 coding DNA: TGTGCCATCAGTGTATACAGGGGAGAGGGCTACACCTTC.

The chain couples TRBV2 to TRBJ1-2; no clear D. With 6 bases removed from V and 5 bases from J, the gap between germline ends came to 7 bases. Germline V gene data show CDR1 as SNHLY and CDR2 as FYNNEI. The CDR3 runs 11 residues. The CDR3 DNA sequence: TGTGCCAGCAGGGTTTTATATGGCTACACCTTC. It codes for CASRVLYGYTF.

V is TRBV11-2 and J is TRBJ2-3; 10 nucleotides match TRBD2. With 0 bases clipped from V and 5 bases from J, the junction kept 5 bases outside the gene matches. The V gene's germline CDR1 is SGHAT and CDR2 FQNNGV. CDR3 length: 16 residues. As DNA, the CDR3 is TGTGCCAGCAGCTTAGAATTAGCGGGGGGAATAGATACGCAGTATTTT. It is translated as CASSLELAGGIDTQYF.

This chain links TRBV28 with TRBJ2-7; tentatively, D is TRBD1 (6 bases). Germline-derived CDR1 and CDR2 are MDHEN and SYDVKM. V was pared by 2 bases and J by 2 bases, with 19 bases between. The CDR3 runs to 17 residues. CDR3 nucleotide sequence: TGTGCCAGCAGTTTAATACCCTATACAGGGAAAGCCTACGAGCAGTACTTC. Translating gives CASSLIPYTGKAYEQYF. Looking up the rest from reference TRBV28 and TRBJ2-7 gives the full variable domain: DVKVTQSSRYLVKRTGEKVFLECVQDMDHENMFWYRQDPGLGLRLIYFSYDVKMKEKGDIPEGYSVSREKKERFSLILESASTNQTSMYLCASSLIPYTGKAYEQYFGPGTRLTVT.

This sequence joins TRBV18 and TRBJ1-1; D is uncertain. Germline V lookup: CDR1 KGHSH, CDR2 LQKENI. V lost 3 bases to trimming and J lost 2 bases, with 4 bases between them. CDR3 length equals 12 residues. The CDR3 spells CASSPPNTEAFF. The CDR3 DNA sequence: TGTGCCAGCTCACCTCCTAACACTGAAGCTTTCTTT.

The genes are TRBV2 and TRBJ1-5; TRBD1 agrees at 12 bases. The V and J ends lost 6 bases and 6 bases, in that order; junction bases with no gene match: 3. The CDR3 totals 14 residues. The V gene's germline CDR1 is SNHLY and CDR2 FYNNEI. The CDR3 here is CASRGDRGLQPQHF. The CDR3 DNA reads TGTGCCAGCAGAGGGGACAGGGGGCTTCAGCCCCAGCATTTT.

The V call is TRBV4-2, the J call TRBJ1-4, with TRBD1 identical over 8 bases. V gave up 0 bases and J gave up 13 bases; unmatched junction bases: 10. Germline values: CDR1 LGHNA, CDR2 YNFKEQ. The length of the CDR3 is 15 residues. The CDR3 protein is CASSQEGQVARGLFF. The CDR3 DNA reads TGTGCCAGCAGCCAAGAGGGACAGGTAGCCAGGGGACTGTTTTTT.

V and J are TRBV6-6 and TRBJ1-1; D perhaps matches TRBD1 (6 bases). CDR3 length: 15 residues. The germline V gene has CDR1 MNHNY and CDR2 SVGAGI (reference sequence). V lost 6 bases and J lost 5, with 19 bases in between. CDR3 sequence (DNA): TGTGCCAGCAGAAATGTACAGGGAGGGGGAACTGAAGCTTTCTTT. Its protein is CASRNVQGGGTEAFF.

The V gene is TRBV4-1, the J gene TRBJ2-1; TRBD1 or TRBD2 may be the D gene (5 bases each). This CDR3 comprises 18 residues. V was cut by 2 bases and J by 4 bases, with 21 bases left in between. Germline V gives CDR1 MGHRA, CDR2 YSYEKL. The CDR3 sequence is CASSQSSTGVGEYNEQFF. DNA for the CDR3: TGCGCCAGCAGCCAAAGTTCGACGGGCGTGGGGGAGTACAATGAGCAGTTCTTC.

The chain uses TRBV28 and TRBJ1-5; D ambiguous. Germline CDR1 is MDHEN and CDR2 is SYDVKM. V was clipped by 8 bases and J by 9 bases, with 17 bases between them. The CDR3 is 13 residues long. This CDR3 reads CASYTQAVSPQHF. In DNA form, the CDR3 reads TGTGCCAGCTACACTCAGGCAGTATCGCCCCAGCATTTT. Complete variable domain (other parts from reference TRBV28 and TRBJ1-5): DVKVTQSSRYLVKRTGEKVFLECVQDMDHENMFWYRQDPGLGLRLIYFSYDVKMKEKGDIPEGYSVSREKKERFSLILESASTNQTSMYLCASYTQAVSPQHFGDGTRLSIL.

This chain connects TRBV6-5 to TRBJ1-3; no clear D gene. Between the trimmed V and J ends, which lost 2 bases and 4 bases, there was a span of 3 bases. The CDR3 is made up of 12 amino acids. Germline-derived CDR1 and CDR2 are MNHEY and SVGAGI. DNA for the CDR3: TGTGCCAGCAGTTACGGGGGAAACACCATATATTTT. Translated, it gives CASSYGGNTIYF.

The chain carries TRBV21-1 and TRBJ1-2. TRBV21-1 is deemed a pseudogene. This CDR3 is 15 amino acids long. The CDR3 DNA reads TGTGCCAGCAGCAAAGGTCTTGTAGGAGACTATGGCTACACCTTC. It translates to CASSKGLVGDYGYTF.